These 9 T cell receptor beta chains originate from one sample sequenced in a study of shared clonotypes between healthy human individuals. Sequenced by immunoSEQ multiplex PCR; TCRdb stores in-frame clones only, minus some. The sample consists of about a million clones, about 70% of them appearing once. The sequencing input was memory CD4+ T cells sorted from blood. As to subset: CD45RA-negative fraction. Receptor source: a man aged 18 to 30 in good health.

The V and J genes are TRBV6-6 and TRBJ2-2; 7 bases agree with TRBD1. The CDR3 sequence is 14 residues long. Germline V lookup: CDR1 MNHNY, CDR2 SVGAGI (reference sequence). Trimming took 0 bases from V and 5 from J; bases not matched to a gene: 0. The CDR3 sequence: CASSYSTGTGELFF. CDR3 in DNA: TGTGCCAGCAGTTACTCGACAGGGACCGGGGAGCTGTTTTTT.

CDR3 DNA: TGCAGCGTGAGGGGGGTTGCTGAAGCTTTCTTT. Its protein product is CSVRGVAEAFF. The V gene is TRBV29-1, the J gene TRBJ1-1; a possible D gene is TRBD1 (6 bases). The CDR3 runs to 11 residues. The germline CDR1 and CDR2 sequences are SQVTM and ANQGSEA. V lost 6 bases and J lost 6, with 11 bases in between.

In its sample, this clone was seen a few times. The chain employs TRBV5-1 and TRBJ2-1; 10 bases align to TRBD2. J gave up 7 bases and V 0 bases, and 10 bases lay outside the gene matches. Germline V gives CDR1 SGHRS, CDR2 YFSETQ. The CDR3 has 17 amino acids. The DNA for the CDR3 is TGCGCCAGCAGCTTGGCCCCCGCGGCTAGCGGGAGTAATGAGCAGTTCTTC. This gives the protein CASSLAPAASGSNEQFF.

V and J are TRBV5-1 and TRBJ2-7; TRBD2 matches 13 bases. The germline V gene has CDR1 SGHRS and CDR2 YFSETQ. With 0 bases clipped from V and 5 bases from J, the junction kept 5 bases outside the gene matches. The CDR3 is made up of 16 amino acids. The CDR3 DNA follows: TGCGCCAGCAGCTTGGTGTCCGGGACTAGCGGGAACGAGCAGTACTTC. This translates into CASSLVSGTSGNEQYF.

The genes are TRBV9 and TRBJ2-7, with D perhaps TRBD2 (7 bases). V was cut by 4 bases and J by 7 bases, with 24 bases left in between. Germline V gives CDR1 SGDLS, CDR2 YYNGEE. This CDR3 comprises 16 residues. For the CDR3, the DNA is TGTGCCAGCAGCTTAGGCGGGGGCTCAGGGGTGAGGGAGCAGTACTTC. This sequence encodes CASSLGGGSGVREQYF.

About this clone: A much larger clone differs by one base, so this may be a read error. The chain employs TRBV5-6 and TRBJ2-7; 7 nucleotides line up with TRBD1. The V gene's germline CDR1 is SGHDT and CDR2 YYEEEE. The V segment lost 2 bases and the J segment 2 bases; nucleotides outside the gene matches: 1. The CDR3 loop spans 13 amino acids. The CDR3 here is CASSFDRAYEQYF. The CDR3 coding sequence is TGTGCCAGCAGCTTTGACAGGGCCTACGAGCAGTACTTC.

This clone was recorded a few times. The genes are TRBV29-1 and TRBJ2-3; D call uncertain. The CDR3 covers 9 residues. Germline assignment: CDR1 SQVTM and CDR2 ANQGSEA. The germline V and J ends were trimmed by 5 bases and 4 bases, with 1 base remaining between them. This CDR3 reads CSVSDTQYF. The CDR3 coding sequence is TGCAGCGTTTCAGATACGCAGTATTTT.

This clone was seen only once. The chain joins TRBV5-1 to TRBJ2-3; D gene uncertain. Trimming took off 4 bases at V and 2 bases at J, with 14 bases between the two ends. The CDR3 runs to 15 residues. Germline loops: CDR1 SGHRS, CDR2 YFSETQ. CDR3 nucleotide sequence: TGCGCCAGCAGCACCTGGACCGGTTCCACAGATACGCAGTATTTT. Residues: CASSTWTGSTDTQYF.

The V and J genes are TRBV30 and TRBJ2-3, with a tentative D call TRBD2 (5 bases). The CDR3 length is 12 residues. Germline V gene lookup returns CDR1 GTSNPN and CDR2 SVGIG (reference sequence). Between the trimmed V and J ends, which lost 3 bases and 4 bases, there was a span of 8 bases. The CDR3 DNA sequence: TGTGCCTGGAGAGGACTGGCAGATACGCAGTATTTT. This encodes CAWRGLADTQYF.